The rows below give T cell receptor beta chains drawn from one sample of a study of blood T cells in healthy people across ages. TCRdb independently ran MiXCR on the 5' RACE reads; one entry per CDR3 protein. The table has 540,000 or so distinct CDR3 sequences, around 24% seen once. The sample also formed part of further work on T cells of mothers and their children.

The sequenced sample consisted of blood. These receptors were collected from a boy younger than 18 in good health. CDR3s include the opening cysteine and the closing phenylalanine or tryptophan. The order of the fields is clone size, V gene, J gene, D gene, CDR3 DNA, CDR3 protein. The D gene is left open where the match is weak. The listing skips clone size in some rows; elsewhere it reads once, few, many or a size class.

>-|TRBV19|TRBJ1-2|TRBD1
TGTGCCAGTAGTACCGACCTTGGGACAGGGATTAACTATGGCTACACCTTC
CASSTDLGTGINYGYTF
>-|TRBV7-2|TRBJ2-5|TRBD1
TGTGCCAGCAGCTTAAATCCCCTCGGGACAGCGATTTATAGGGAGACCCAGTACTTC
CASSLNPLGTAIYRETQYF
>few|TRBV6-5|TRBJ1-1|-
TGTGCCAGCAGTTACCCAACCCGGGGCCCCAGGGGAGCGAACACTGAAGCTTTCTTT
CASSYPTRGPRGANTEAFF
>-|TRBV7-6|TRBJ2-7|TRBD1
TGTGCCAGCAGCCGCCCAGGGGGCGAGCAGTACTTC
CASSRPGGEQYF
>few|TRBV5-6|TRBJ1-4|-
TGTGCCAGCAGCGCCCTCTCGGGGAAAGGTCGGGAAAAACTGTTTTTT
CASSALSGKGREKLFF
>-|TRBV3-1|TRBJ1-1|-
TGTGCCAGCAGCCAAGGGAAGAACACTGAAGCTTTCTTT
CASSQGKNTEAFF
>many|TRBV20-1|TRBJ1-1|-
TGCAGTGCTAGAGAGAACAGTTTGAACACTGAAGCTTTCTTT
CSARENSLNTEAFF
>-|TRBV2|TRBJ2-6|-
TGTGCCAGCACCGGGACTTTATCTGGGGCCAACGTCCTGACTTTC
CASTGTLSGANVLTF
>few|TRBV5-5|TRBJ1-2|TRBD1
TGTGCCAGCAGCTTGGAACCGGGACAGGGGGTTGAGGGCTACACCTTC
CASSLEPGQGVEGYTF
>once|TRBV5-1|TRBJ1-1|-
TGCGCCAGCAGCTTGAACAGGGTTTACACTGAAGCTTTCTTT
CASSLNRVYTEAFF
>-|TRBV12-3/TRBV12-4|TRBJ1-1|TRBD1
TGTGCCAGCAGAATTACAGGGGGAACTGAAGCTTTCTTT
CASRITGGTEAFF
>-|TRBV28|TRBJ2-7|TRBD1
TGTGCCAGCAGTTGGTCAGGGGGAAAGCAGTACTTC
CASSWSGGKQYF
>few|TRBV2|TRBJ1-1|-
TGTGCCAGCAGTGATTTTCGGTTCAAGGGCACTGAAGCTTTCTTT
CASSDFRFKGTEAFF
>few|TRBV20-1|TRBJ2-7|-
TGCAGTGCTAGGGACGTCTTTGGCTACGAGCAGTACTTC
CSARDVFGYEQYF
>few|TRBV5-1|TRBJ2-2|TRBD1
TGCGCCAGAATGCGACAGGGCGATCCGAACACCGGGGAGCTGTTTTTT
CARMRQGDPNTGELFF
>few|TRBV6-6|TRBJ1-2|-
TGTGCCAGCAGTTACCGGCCCATCCCTCCCAACTATGGCTACACCTTC
CASSYRPIPPNYGYTF
>few|TRBV6-2/TRBV6-3|TRBJ2-3|TRBD1
TGTGCCAGCAGTCTTCCGGGACAGCCGGTCGGGGGCACAGATACGCAGTATTTT
CASSLPGQPVGGTDTQYF